Below are 10 T cell receptor beta chains sequenced from a single sample in a study of blood T cells in healthy people across ages. The authors ran a second PCR of about 6 to 11 cycles using a sample-barcoded 5' primer and a J-beta primer mix. TCRdb processed the 5' RACE reads anew with MiXCR; each CDR3 protein has one entry. The sample has around 1,700,000 distinct CDR3 sequences; roughly 27% are singletons. Sequenced material: blood. The receptor source for this set is a woman in her 30s in good health.

The chain uses TRBV19 and TRBJ2-1; 12 bases line up with TRBD2. Germline assignment: CDR1 LNHDA and CDR2 SQIVND (reference sequence). V dropped 3 bases and J dropped 13; count of bases not matched to a gene: 7. This CDR3 region has 14 residues. The CDR3 nucleotides read TGTGCCAGTAGTATGTCTAGCGGGAGGGCCGTCCAGTTCTTC. This translates into CASSMSSGRAVQFF. Together with reference TRBV19 and TRBJ2-1, the CDR3 gives the full variable domain: DGGITQSPKYLFRKEGQNVTLSCEQNLNHDAMYWYRQDPGQGLRLIYYSQIVNDFQKGDIAEGYSVSREKKESFPLTVTSAQKNPTAFYLCASSMSSGRAVQFFGPGTRLTVL.

V gene TRBV24-1 combines with J gene TRBJ2-1; D tentatively fits TRBD1 or TRBD2 (5 bases each). The CDR3 consists of 13 residues. V was cut by 3 bases and J by 13 bases, with 15 bases left in between. Per the germline V gene, CDR1 is KGHDR and CDR2 is SFDVKD. CDR3 in amino acids: CATSDISGTTQFF. In nucleotides, the CDR3 is TGTGCCACCAGTGATATTTCCGGGACGACTCAGTTCTTC.

The rearrangement joins TRBV25-1 to TRBJ2-2; D remains ambiguous. V was pared by 3 bases and J by 0 bases, with 5 bases between. The CDR3 consists of 14 residues. Germline assignment: CDR1 MGHDK and CDR2 SYGVNS. The CDR3 DNA reads as TGTGCCAGCAGTGAGGGCACGAACACCGGGGAGCTGTTTTTT. It yields the protein CASSEGTNTGELFF. Variable domain in full (rest from reference TRBV25-1 and TRBJ2-2): EADIYQTPRYLVIGTGKKITLECSQTMGHDKMYWYQQDPGMELHLIHYSYGVNSTEKGDLSSESTVSRIRTEHFPLTLESARPSHTSQYLCASSEGTNTGELFFGEGSRLTVL.

This chain connects TRBV6-5 to TRBJ2-1; 9 nucleotides line up with TRBD2. The CDR3 contains 20 residues. Germline CDR1 reads MNHEY; CDR2 reads SVGAGI. V was pared by 3 bases and J by 4 bases, with 19 bases of the junction left unmatched. The DNA for the CDR3 is TGTGCCAGCAGTTATAGGTCCCATGGGTTAGCGGGAGATCAGTACAATGAGCAGTTCTTC. It yields the protein CASSYRSHGLAGDQYNEQFF.

There are many counts of this clonotype. Written as DNA, the CDR3 is TGTGCCAGCAGTTTTGGGGGAGGCCTCTACGAGCAGTACTTC. Translation: CASSFGGGLYEQYF. V and J are TRBV12-3 or TRBV12-4 and TRBJ2-7, with D possibly TRBD2 on 6 matching bases. The V end lost 3 bases, the J end lost 3 bases, and 12 bases lay between the germline ends. The CDR3 runs 14 residues.

In its sample, this clonotype was seen a few times. This chain links TRBV7-3 with TRBJ2-3; 11 bases line up with TRBD2. Germline-derived CDR1 and CDR2 are SGHTA and FQGTGA. Trimming at V came to 2 bases and at J to 3 bases, leaving 7 bases not matched to a gene. The CDR3 runs to 17 residues. In DNA form, the CDR3 reads TGTGCCAGCAGCTTAGTGGCTAGCGGGGGGCGGACAGATACGCAGTATTTT. Protein sequence: CASSLVASGGRTDTQYF.

This clonotype was detected a few times. This sequence joins TRBV20-1 and TRBJ2-5; TRBD2 aligns across 9 bases. V lost 4 bases to trimming and J lost 0 bases; unmatched junction nucleotides: 9. This CDR3 spans 16 amino acids. Per germline, CDR1 DFQATT and CDR2 SNEGSKA (reference sequence). CDR3 DNA sequence: TGCAGTGCTACGGAAAGCGGGGGGACGTACCAAGAGACCCAGTACTTC. Translation: CSATESGGTYQETQYF.

As regards this clonotype: Since a much larger clone is just one base distant, this may be a read error. The final CDR3 position lacks the conserved phenylalanine or tryptophan, pointing to a likely read error. The V call is TRBV7-2, the J call TRBJ2-7; a possible D gene is TRBD1 (6 bases). The V gene lost 1 base and the J gene lost 2 bases, with 18 bases spanning the gap. The CDR3 loop spans 17 amino acids. Germline V CDR1 and CDR2: SGHTA, FQGNSA. CDR3 coding DNA: TGTGCCAGCAGCTTAGAGGCGGCGACAGGAAACCCCTACGAGCAGTACTAC. Its protein is CASSLEAATGNPYEQYY.

Many counts were recorded for this clonotype. The V call is TRBV21-1, the J call TRBJ2-7. TRBV21-1 counts as a pseudogene. The CDR3 loop spans 12 amino acids. DNA of the CDR3: TGTGCCAGCAGCAAAGCGCGGTACGAGCAGTACTTC. It codes for CASSKARYEQYF.

Details on this clonotype: A read error is possible here, since a much larger clone lies one base away. CDR3: CANRLGMEQFF. CDR3 sequence (DNA): TGCGCCAACAGGCTCGGGATGGAGCAGTTCTTC. The V call is TRBV5-1, the J call TRBJ2-1; D is possibly TRBD1 or TRBD2 (5 bases each). The CDR3 has 11 residues. From germline, CDR1 is SGHRS and CDR2 YFSETQ. V was trimmed by 9 bases and J by 10 bases, leaving 14 bases between them.